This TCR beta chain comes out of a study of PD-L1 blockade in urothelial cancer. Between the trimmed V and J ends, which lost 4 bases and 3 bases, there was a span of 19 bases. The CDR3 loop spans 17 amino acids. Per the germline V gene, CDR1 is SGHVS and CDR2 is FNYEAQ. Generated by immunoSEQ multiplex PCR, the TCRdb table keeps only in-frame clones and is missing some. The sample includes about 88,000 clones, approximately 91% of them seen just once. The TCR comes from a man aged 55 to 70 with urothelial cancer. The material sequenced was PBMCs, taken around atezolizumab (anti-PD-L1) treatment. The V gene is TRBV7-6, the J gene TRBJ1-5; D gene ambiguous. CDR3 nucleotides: TGTGCCAGCAGCTCTTTTCCGACACCGGCCGTCAATCAGCCCCAGCATTTT. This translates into CASSSFPTPAVNQPQHF.